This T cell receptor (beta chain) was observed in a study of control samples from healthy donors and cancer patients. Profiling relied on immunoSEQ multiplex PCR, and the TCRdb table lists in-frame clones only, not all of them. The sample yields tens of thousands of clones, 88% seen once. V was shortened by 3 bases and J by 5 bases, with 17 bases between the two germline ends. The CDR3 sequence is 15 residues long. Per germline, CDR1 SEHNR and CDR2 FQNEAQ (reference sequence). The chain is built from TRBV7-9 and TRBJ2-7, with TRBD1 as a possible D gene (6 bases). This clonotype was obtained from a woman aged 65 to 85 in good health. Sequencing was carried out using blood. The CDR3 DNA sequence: TGTGCCAGCAGCTTCTCCGGGACACCAGGTCACGAGCAGTACTTC. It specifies CASSFSGTPGHEQYF.